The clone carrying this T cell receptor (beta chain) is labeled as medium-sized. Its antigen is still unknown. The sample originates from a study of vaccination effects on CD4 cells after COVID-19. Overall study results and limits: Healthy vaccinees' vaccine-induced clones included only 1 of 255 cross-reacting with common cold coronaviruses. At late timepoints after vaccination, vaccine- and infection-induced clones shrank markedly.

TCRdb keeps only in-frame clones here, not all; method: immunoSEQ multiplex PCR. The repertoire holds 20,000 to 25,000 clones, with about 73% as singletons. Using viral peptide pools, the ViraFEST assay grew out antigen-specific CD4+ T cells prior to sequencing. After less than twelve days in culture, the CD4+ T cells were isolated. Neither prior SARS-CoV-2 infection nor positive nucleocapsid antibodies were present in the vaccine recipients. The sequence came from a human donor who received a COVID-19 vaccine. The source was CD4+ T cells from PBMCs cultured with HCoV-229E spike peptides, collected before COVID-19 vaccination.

CDR3 residues: CAISDTGTGTSPLHF. The CDR3 DNA is TGTGCCATCAGTGATACCGGGACAGGGACTTCACCCCTCCACTTT. The chain couples TRBV10-3 to TRBJ1-6, with 9 bases fitting TRBD1. V was clipped by 3 bases and J by 9 bases; unmatched bases: 6. The CDR3 extends over 15 amino acids. In germline, CDR1 is ENHRY, CDR2 SYGVKD.